The clone carrying this T cell receptor beta chain came up a few times. Its antigen is unknown. At one boundary the junction diverges from the germline segment, which might be a read error. There are 14 residues in the CDR3. CDR1 and CDR2 from the germline V gene are DFQATT and SNEGSKA (reference sequence). This entry is derived from a study of blood T cells in healthy people across ages. Study observations and caveats: Naive T cell percentage strongly correlated with TCR beta diversity.

Through a sample-barcoded 5' primer and a J-beta primer mix, a second PCR was run for about 6 to 12 cycles. TCRdb re-analysed the 5' RACE reads in MiXCR, keeping a single row per CDR3 protein. The data contain approximately 1,000,000 distinct CDR3 sequences, approximately 38% of them singletons. The rearrangement links TRBV20-1 to TRBJ1-6; D gene unclear. What was sequenced was blood. The source of this sequence is a man aged 18 to 29 in good health. In DNA, the CDR3 is TGCAGTGCCCAGGAGGGAGGATATAATTCGCCCCTCCACTTT. It is translated as CSAQEGGYNSPLHF.